Listed here are 3 T cell receptor beta chains from one sample, sequenced in a study of T cells after posttransplantation cyclophosphamide. The repertoire was sequenced with immunoSEQ multiplex PCR; TCRdb's copy has only in-frame clones and lacks some. The sample contains about 10,000 clones, none of them singletons. Cyclophosphamide on days +3 and +4 followed busulfan-fludarabine conditioning and a marrow graft. The specimen comprised PBMCs, sampled after allogeneic stem cell transplant with posttransplant cyclophosphamide. These TCRs come from a female patient in her 40s who received an allogeneic stem cell transplant from a related donor, was CMV-positive, and had no GVHD. Some T cells may trace back to the graft donor.

This clone showed up many times. This chain connects TRBV18 to TRBJ1-2, with D unclear. CDR1 KGHSH and CDR2 LQKENI come from the germline V gene. This CDR3 contains 13 residues. V lost 1 base and J lost 3, with 6 bases in between. CDR3 in amino acids: CASSPQGHYGYTF. CDR3 DNA: TGTGCCAGCTCACCACAGGGCCACTATGGCTACACCTTC. Variable domain in full (rest from reference TRBV18 and TRBJ1-2): NAGVMQNPRHLVRRRGQEARLRCSPMKGHSHVYWYRQLPEEGLKFMVYLQKENIIDESGMPKERFSAEFPKEGPSILRIQQVVRGDSAAYFCASSPQGHYGYTFGSGTRLTVV.

This clone was counted many times. DNA for the CDR3: TGCAGCGTTGAAGATAGACAGGGCCCAGATACGCAGTATTTT. As protein: CSVEDRQGPDTQYF. The rearrangement uses TRBV29-1 and TRBJ2-3; 7 nucleotides line up with TRBD1. Germline assignment: CDR1 SQVTM and CDR2 ANQGSEA. Germline trimming cut 0 bases from V and 4 bases from J; bases unmatched to any gene: 4. The CDR3 consists of 14 residues.

This clone was recorded many times. The CDR3, as DNA: TGTGCCAGCAGCCCGGGACTAGCGGGACGCTCCTACAATGAGCAGTTCTTC. It translates to CASSPGLAGRSYNEQFF. J is TRBJ2-1 and V is TRBV27; 13 positions match TRBD2. Germline V gene lookup returns CDR1 MNHEY and CDR2 SMNVEV (reference sequence). There are 17 residues in the CDR3. Losses at the gene ends were 6 bases for V and 0 bases for J; bases not matched to a gene: 5.